The 18 T cell receptor beta chains given below trace back to one sample, sequenced in a study of shared clonotypes between healthy human individuals. Sequencing was performed with immunoSEQ multiplex PCR; in TCRdb, only in-frame clones are kept and a portion is missing. This sample has over a million clones, with about three quarters found just once. The sequenced sample consisted of memory CD4+ T cells sorted from blood. Stated subset: CD45RA-negative fraction. The receptors were sampled from a man between 18 and 35 years old in good health.

The chain has TRBV10-3 and TRBJ1-1; D might be TRBD1 (5 bases). There are 15 residues in the CDR3. Germline V gene data show CDR1 as ENHRY and CDR2 as SYGVKD. Trimming removed 6 bases from V and 3 bases from J, with 17 bases in between. The CDR3 loop reads CAIRRNQGIDTEAFF. In DNA, the CDR3 is TGTGCCATCAGGAGGAACCAGGGAATAGACACTGAAGCTTTCTTT.

This chain links TRBV4-2 with TRBJ2-5; 9 bases map to TRBD1. CDR1 is LGHNA and CDR2 is YNFKEQ in the germline V gene. The CDR3 totals 14 residues. V lost 3 bases, J lost 5 bases, and 4 bases stayed unmatched. CDR3 bases: TGTGCCAGCAGCCAGACAGGGGGAGGGGAGACCCAGTACTTC. Its translation is CASSQTGGGETQYF.

This sequence joins TRBV4-1 and TRBJ2-1; D is possibly TRBD2 (6 bases). Trimming pared 0 bases from V and 9 bases from J, leaving 15 bases between. Germline CDR1 reads MGHRA; CDR2 reads YSYEKL. CDR3 size: 15 residues. The CDR3 here is CASSQETDRRGEQFF. The CDR3 nucleotides are TGCGCCAGCAGCCAAGAGACAGACCGGCGGGGTGAGCAGTTCTTC.

The chain uses TRBV10-3 and TRBJ2-1, with 7 bases aligning to TRBD2. The V segment lost 6 bases and the J segment 2 bases; nucleotides outside the gene matches: 7. CDR3 size: 15 residues. Germline loops: CDR1 ENHRY, CDR2 SYGVKD. The CDR3 nucleotides are TGTGCCATCAGGGGCGGGGAGGGCCCCTACAATGAGCAGTTCTTC. Residues: CAIRGGEGPYNEQFF.

As regards this clone: A much larger clone lies a single base off, so this may be a read error. Additional DNA sequences in this sample encode the identical CDR3. The chain combines TRBV7-9 with TRBJ2-1; D may be TRBD2 (6 bases). There are 15 residues in the CDR3. Germline V gene lookup returns CDR1 SEHNR and CDR2 FQNEAQ (reference sequence). The CDR3 sequence: CASSRGLGPFNEQFF. CDR3 coding DNA: TGTGCCAGCAGCCGGGGACTCGGACCGTTCAATGAGCAATTCTTC.

V gene TRBV7-3 combines with J gene TRBJ2-1, with 12 bases that match TRBD2. This CDR3 comprises 15 residues. V lost 5 bases and J lost 12; bases outside the gene matches: 11. The germline gives CDR1 SGHTA, CDR2 FQGTGA. The CDR3 loop is CASSPHPLAGGRQFF. CDR3 bases: TGTGCCAGCAGCCCACACCCCCTAGCGGGGGGGCGGCAGTTCTTC.

A remark on this clone: A much larger clone lies one base from this, so it may be a read error. The chain has TRBV7-2 and TRBJ2-7; 11 bases match TRBD1. CDR1 is SGHTA and CDR2 is FQGNSA in the germline V gene. V was pared by 5 bases and J by 5 bases, with 5 bases of the junction left unmatched. This CDR3 region has 14 residues. The chain's CDR3 is CASSPGQGAHEQYF. The CDR3 region has the DNA TGTGCCAGCAGCCCCGGACAGGGGGCCCACGAGCAGTACTTC.

V gene TRBV11-2 combines with J gene TRBJ1-3, with TRBD1 as a possible D gene (5 bases). Germline V gene lookup returns CDR1 SGHAT and CDR2 FQNNGV. There are 16 residues in the CDR3. Trimming removed 6 bases from V and 4 bases from J, with 19 bases in between. This CDR3 is CASSRSAAGKGNTIYF. CDR3 sequence (DNA): TGTGCCAGCAGTCGATCGGCAGCAGGGAAGGGAAACACCATATATTTT.

The V and J genes are TRBV28 and TRBJ1-2; no clear D. CDR1 and CDR2 from the germline V gene are MDHEN and SYDVKM. The germline V and J ends were trimmed by 4 bases and 0 bases, with 0 bases remaining between them. This CDR3 comprises 11 residues. The CDR3 bases are TGTGCCAGCAGTTCTAACTATGGCTACACCTTC. Its protein product is CASSSNYGYTF.

The CDR3 DNA sequence: TGTGCCAGCAGGCAGGGCGCGGAGGGGTCACCCCTCCACTTT. Protein sequence: CASRQGAEGSPLHF. The chain has TRBV28 and TRBJ1-6; TRBD1 might be the D (5 bases). From germline, CDR1 is MDHEN and CDR2 SYDVKM. The CDR3 spans 14 residues. Trimming left V 6 bases short and J 10 bases short, with 16 bases between.

The chain joins TRBV19 to TRBJ1-2; D remains unclear. The CDR3 totals 12 residues. Trimming pared 5 bases from V and 7 bases from J, leaving 11 bases between. CDR1 LNHDA and CDR2 SQIVND come from the germline V gene (reference sequence). CDR3 region: CASSEQKTGYTF. DNA of the CDR3: TGTGCCAGTAGTGAACAAAAGACTGGCTACACCTTC.

The table lists this clone with a few counts. The CDR3 sequence: CASSLGPGTGGPTLGELFF. DNA for the CDR3: TGTGCCAGCAGCTTAGGACCCGGGACAGGGGGTCCAACGCTCGGAGAACTGTTTTTT. This chain links TRBV7-6 with TRBJ1-4, with 11 bases fitting TRBD1. Germline V CDR1 and CDR2: SGHVS, FNYEAQ. V was clipped by 1 base and J by 12 bases; unmatched bases: 19. The CDR3 sequence is 19 residues long.

The J gene is TRBJ2-2, the V gene TRBV30, with D hard to call. Trimming cost V 0 bases and J 0 bases, with 8 bases left between them. There are 15 residues in the CDR3. Germline V gene data show CDR1 as GTSNPN and CDR2 as SVGIG (reference sequence). CDR3 region: CAWSVPTANTGELFF. The DNA for the CDR3 is TGTGCCTGGAGTGTACCCACAGCGAACACCGGGGAGCTGTTTTTT.

V usage is TRBV20-1 and J usage is TRBJ1-4; no clear D gene. V was pared by 3 bases and J by 8 bases, with 7 bases between. The CDR3 consists of 11 residues. From germline, CDR1 is DFQATT and CDR2 SNEGSKA (reference sequence). The CDR3: CSARKEEKLFF. The CDR3 DNA is TGCAGTGCTAGGAAAGAGGAAAAACTGTTTTTT.

This rearrangement joins TRBV9 to TRBJ2-7; TRBD2 matches 8 bases. The CDR3 consists of 15 residues. With V trimmed by 0 bases and J by 2 bases, 4 bases remained unmatched. Germline values: CDR1 SGDLS, CDR2 YYNGEE. As DNA, the CDR3 is TGTGCCAGCAGCGTAGGGAATAGCGGGACCTACGAGCAGTACTTC. Translating it yields CASSVGNSGTYEQYF.

DNA of the CDR3: TGTGCCAGCAGTGGAGCGGGAGGGCTTTCCCATGAGCAGTTCTTC. It encodes CASSGAGGLSHEQFF. The chain combines TRBV25-1 with TRBJ2-1, with 10 bases fitting TRBD2. Germline CDR1 reads MGHDK; CDR2 reads SYGVNS. The CDR3 loop spans 15 amino acids. J lost 8 bases, V lost 4 bases, and 8 bases had no gene match.

This clone was seen more than once but under ten times. Other DNA sequences in this sample translate to the same CDR3. The chain employs TRBV30 and TRBJ1-1, with no clear D. Germline V CDR1 and CDR2: GTSNPN, SVGIG (reference sequence). V was cut by 4 bases and J by 6 bases, with 15 bases left in between. This CDR3 region has 13 residues. Written as DNA, the CDR3 is TGTGCCTGGAAACTACATTTAGGATCTGAAGCTTTCTTT. Its translation: CAWKLHLGSEAFF.

There are a few counts of this clone. The rearrangement links TRBV18 to TRBJ2-2, with D uncertain. The V and J ends lost 5 bases and 0 bases respectively, with 10 bases between them. Germline CDR1 reads KGHSH; CDR2 reads LQKENI. The CDR3 is 15 amino acids. The CDR3 nucleotides read TGTGCCAGCTCATCCTCTGGGTCGAACACCGGGGAGCTGTTTTTT. Encoded protein: CASSSSGSNTGELFF.